This T cell receptor (beta chain) was identified during a study of human T cells and chemical hapten exposure. The study's findings and limits: Versus controls, expanded TCRs had significantly more large CDR3 similarity clusters.

This clonotype was recorded a few times. The antigen remains unidentified. The time point here: patch test 3, about 24 weeks after DPC sensitization. Treatment denoted: therapeutic diphenylcyclopropenone sensitization with weekly scalp DPC. Blood sampling preceded each patch test application. TCRdb ran MiXCR on the RACE reads and lists one entry per CDR3 protein. Of approximately 97,000 distinct CDR3 sequences listed, 25% to 30% are singletons. CDR1 is SGHRS and CDR2 is YFSETQ in the germline V gene. This CDR3 spans 15 amino acids. Trimming pared 0 bases from V and 4 bases from J, leaving 11 bases between.

Sample: whole blood, taken in connection with sensitization to the hapten diphenylcyclopropenone (DPC). The origin of this receptor is a man in his forties with alopecia areata. Some clones in this sample may be carry-over from other donors' samples. The chain couples TRBV5-1 to TRBJ2-1; D might be TRBD1 (6 bases). CDR3 amino acids: CASSLALDRYNEQFF. CDR3 sequence (DNA): TGCGCCAGCAGCTTGGCCTTGGACAGATACAATGAGCAGTTCTTC.